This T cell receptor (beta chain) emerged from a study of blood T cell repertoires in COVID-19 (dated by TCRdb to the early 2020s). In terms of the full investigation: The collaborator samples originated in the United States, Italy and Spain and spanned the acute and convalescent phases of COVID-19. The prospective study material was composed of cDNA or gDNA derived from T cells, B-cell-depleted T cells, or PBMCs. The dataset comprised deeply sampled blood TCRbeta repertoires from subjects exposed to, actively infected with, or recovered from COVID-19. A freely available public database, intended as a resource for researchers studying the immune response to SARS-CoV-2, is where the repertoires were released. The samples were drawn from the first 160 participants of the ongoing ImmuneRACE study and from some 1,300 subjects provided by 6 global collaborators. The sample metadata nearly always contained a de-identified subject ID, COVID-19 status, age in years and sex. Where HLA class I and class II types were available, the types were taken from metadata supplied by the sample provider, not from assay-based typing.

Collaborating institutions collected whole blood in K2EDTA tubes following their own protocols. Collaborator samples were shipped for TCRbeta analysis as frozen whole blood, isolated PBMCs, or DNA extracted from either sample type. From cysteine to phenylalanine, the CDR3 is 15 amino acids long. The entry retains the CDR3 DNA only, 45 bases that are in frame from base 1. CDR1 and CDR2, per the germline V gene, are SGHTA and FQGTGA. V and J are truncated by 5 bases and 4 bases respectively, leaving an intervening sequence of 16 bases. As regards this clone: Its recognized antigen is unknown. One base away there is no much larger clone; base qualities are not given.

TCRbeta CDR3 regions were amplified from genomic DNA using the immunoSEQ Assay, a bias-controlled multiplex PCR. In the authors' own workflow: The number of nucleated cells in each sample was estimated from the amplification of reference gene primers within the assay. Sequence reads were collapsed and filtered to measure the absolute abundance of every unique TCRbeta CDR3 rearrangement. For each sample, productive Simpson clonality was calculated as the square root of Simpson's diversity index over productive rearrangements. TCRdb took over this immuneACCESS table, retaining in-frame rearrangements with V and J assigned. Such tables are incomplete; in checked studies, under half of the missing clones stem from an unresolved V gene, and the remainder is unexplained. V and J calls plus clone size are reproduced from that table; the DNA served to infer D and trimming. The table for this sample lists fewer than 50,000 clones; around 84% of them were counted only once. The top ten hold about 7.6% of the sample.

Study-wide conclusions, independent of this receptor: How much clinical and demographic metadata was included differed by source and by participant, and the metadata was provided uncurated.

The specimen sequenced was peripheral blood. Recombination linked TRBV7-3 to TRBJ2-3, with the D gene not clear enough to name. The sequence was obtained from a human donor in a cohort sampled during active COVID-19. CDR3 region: CASSITGSRADTQYF. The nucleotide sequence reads TGTGCCAGCAGCATCACCGGCAGCCGGGCAGATACGCAGTATTTT.